This TCR beta chain is from a study of control samples from healthy donors and cancer patients. This clone was detected only once. This table comes from immunoSEQ multiplex PCR, and its TCRdb copy is limited to in-frame clones, with some not included. This table has 100,000 to 150,000 clones, about nine tenths appearing once. This CDR3 comprises 13 residues. Germline CDR1 reads SGHRS; CDR2 reads YFSETQ. V was pared by 0 bases and J by 5 bases, with 9 bases between. J is TRBJ2-7 and V is TRBV5-1; D gene uncertain. The specimen sequenced was PBMCs. This sequence originates from a man over 45 with head and neck cancer. The CDR3 loop reads CASSLAPADEQYF. The CDR3, as DNA: TGCGCCAGCAGCTTGGCCCCGGCGGACGAGCAGTACTTC.